Below are 16 T cell receptor beta chains sequenced from a single sample in a study of T cells in pancreatic ductal adenocarcinoma (dated by TCRdb to about 2017). Receptor amplification or capture employed the immunoSEQ multiplex PCR assay. TCRdb carries this immuneACCESS record with in-frame sequences only. Its versions omit some clonotypes, under half of them owing to an unresolved V gene in the studies checked, with the rest unexplained. Present in this sample are 11,000 or so clones, about nine tenths of which were seen just once. The ten biggest clones cover about 17% of the sample. The selected pancreatic ductal adenocarcinoma patients had received surgery without neoadjuvant therapy. Sequencing used PBMCs. These receptors were collected from a human donor with pancreatic ductal adenocarcinoma.

This clone came up once. The CDR3 is CASSFTAGPSYEQYF. CDR3 DNA: TGTGCCAGCAGTTTCACGGCAGGGCCTTCCTACGAGCAGTACTTC. This chain uses TRBV28 with TRBJ2-7, with D perhaps matching TRBD1 (5 bases). CDR1 is MDHEN and CDR2 is SYDVKM in the germline V gene. The CDR3 is 15 amino acids. Trimming pared 3 bases from V and 1 base from J, leaving 13 bases between.

The rearrangement links TRBV6-5 to TRBJ1-1; D call uncertain. Per germline, CDR1 MNHEY and CDR2 SVGAGI. The CDR3 covers 13 residues. Trimming stripped 7 bases from V and 1 base from J, with 10 bases between. The CDR3 region is CASMGNSNTEAFF. The CDR3 DNA follows: TGTGCCAGCATGGGAAATTCGAACACTGAAGCTTTCTTT.

The chain is built from TRBV4-2 and TRBJ2-2, with 9 bases that match TRBD1. Trimming cost V 0 bases and J 9 bases; bases outside gene matches: 20. The CDR3 consists of 20 residues. Germline V gene lookup returns CDR1 LGHNA and CDR2 YNFKEQ. The DNA of the CDR3 is TGTGCCAGCAGCCAAGATATGGAGAATGGATGGACAGGGGCCGACCGGGAGCTGTTTTTT. It encodes CASSQDMENGWTGADRELFF.

This clone came up once. CDR3 residues: CASSVGVGLAGVEQYF. In DNA form, the CDR3 reads TGTGCCAGCAGCGTAGGCGTAGGACTAGCGGGAGTCGAGCAGTACTTC. The J gene is TRBJ2-7, the V gene TRBV9; 13 positions match TRBD2. Germline trimming cut 0 bases from V and 6 bases from J; bases unmatched to any gene: 6. The CDR3 contains 16 residues. Germline V lookup: CDR1 SGDLS, CDR2 YYNGEE.

The J gene is TRBJ2-1, the V gene TRBV9; D assignment may be TRBD1 or TRBD2 (6 bases each). CDR1 and CDR2 (germline): SGDLS, YYNGEE. The V end lost 2 bases, the J end lost 7 bases, and 13 bases lay between the germline ends. The length of the CDR3 is 14 residues. Here the CDR3 reads CASSVSGANNEQFF. CDR3 DNA: TGTGCCAGCAGCGTTTCGGGGGCAAATAATGAGCAGTTCTTC.

The CDR3 DNA reads as TGTGCCAGCAGCTTGGGCAGGGGGGACCCCACAGATACGCAGTATTTT. Translated: CASSLGRGDPTDTQYF. The V call is TRBV7-7, the J call TRBJ2-3; tentatively, D is TRBD1 (7 bases). V shed 3 bases and J shed 2 bases, with 15 bases lying between them. This CDR3 is built from 16 residues. Germline V gene data show CDR1 as SSHAT and CDR2 as FNYEAQ (reference sequence).

CDR3: CASSHGTSGGKLDTQYF. The CDR3 coding sequence is TGCGCCAGCAGCCACGGGACTAGCGGGGGGAAGTTAGATACGCAGTATTTT. The chain carries TRBV5-1 and TRBJ2-3, with 15 positions matching TRBD2. The CDR3 is made up of 17 amino acids. Germline lookup yields CDR1 SGHRS and CDR2 YFSETQ. V shed 4 bases, J shed 5 bases, and the junction held 8 bases outside the gene matches.

The J gene is TRBJ2-6, the V gene TRBV5-1; D may be TRBD2 (5 bases). Between the trimmed V and J ends, which lost 4 bases and 4 bases, there was a span of 12 bases. The CDR3 covers 15 residues. CDR1 SGHRS and CDR2 YFSETQ come from the germline V gene. The CDR3 DNA is TGCGCCAGCAGCATCGGGGTATTCGGGGCCAACGTCCTGACTTTC. Encoded protein: CASSIGVFGANVLTF.

V and J are TRBV10-1 and TRBJ2-2; possible D gene TRBD1, 5 bases. This CDR3 contains 14 residues. The germline V gene has CDR1 WNHNN and CDR2 SYGVQD (reference sequence). Deletions cut 6 bases from V and 1 base from J, with 9 bases between. The CDR3 DNA sequence: TGCGCCAGCAGCGACAGCTTGAACACCGGGGAGCTGTTTTTT. Amino acids: CASSDSLNTGELFF.

The J gene is TRBJ2-4, the V gene TRBV11-2; TRBD1 might be the D (5 bases). V was cut by 1 base and J by 0 bases, with 16 bases left in between. CDR1 SGHAT and CDR2 FQNNGV come from the germline V gene. The CDR3 runs to 18 residues. The DNA of the CDR3 is TGTGCCAGCAGCTTAGTGCCCTTGACAGTGCTAGCCAAAAACATTCAGTACTTC. Translating it yields CASSLVPLTVLAKNIQYF.

The chain uses TRBV14 and TRBJ2-3; 9 positions agree with TRBD2. CDR1 is SGHDN, CDR2 FVKESK, per germline. The ends lost 2 bases at V and 4 bases at J; junction bases unmatched: 4. This CDR3 comprises 15 residues. The CDR3 region has the DNA TGTGCCAGCAGCCAACTAGCGGGACGGGCAGATACGCAGTATTTT. It codes for CASSQLAGRADTQYF. Variable domain in full (rest from reference TRBV14 and TRBJ2-3): EAGVTQFPSHSVIEKGQTVTLRCDPISGHDNLYWYRRVMGKEIKFLLHFVKESKQDESGMPNNRFLAERTGGTYSTLKVQPAELEDSGVYFCASSQLAGRADTQYFGPGTRLTVL.

The chain joins TRBV5-5 to TRBJ1-1; 7 nucleotides match TRBD1. Trimming took 4 bases from V and 2 from J; bases not matched to a gene: 17. Germline CDR1 is SGHKS and CDR2 is YYEKEE (reference sequence). The CDR3 consists of 18 residues. The CDR3 protein is CASSQATKGAPINTEAFF. DNA of the CDR3: TGTGCCAGCAGCCAAGCAACTAAGGGGGCTCCGATAAACACTGAAGCTTTCTTT. The full variable domain, with the rest looked up from reference TRBV5-5 and TRBJ1-1, is DAGVTQSPTHLIKTRGQQVTLRCSPISGHKSVSWYQQVLGQGPQFIFQYYEKEERGRGNFPDRFSARQFPNYSSELNVNALLLGDSALYLCASSQATKGAPINTEAFFGQGTRLTVV.

The rearrangement joins TRBV13 to TRBJ1-5; 7 bases match TRBD1. The CDR3 runs 14 residues. The germline CDR1 and CDR2 sequences are PRHDT and FYEKMQ (reference sequence). V dropped 6 bases and J dropped 2; count of bases not matched to a gene: 4. CDR3 amino acids: CASSSGTGNQPQHF. In DNA, the CDR3 is TGTGCCAGCAGTTCCGGGACAGGCAATCAGCCCCAGCATTTT.

The V and J genes are TRBV5-4 and TRBJ2-1, with 14 nucleotides matching TRBD2. The CDR3 extends over 15 amino acids. Losses at the gene ends were 4 bases for V and 10 bases for J; bases not matched to a gene: 7. Per the germline V gene, CDR1 is SGHNT and CDR2 is YYREEE (reference sequence). The DNA for the CDR3 is TGTGCCAGCAGCCCGGGGACTAGCGGGGGCAGAGAGCAGTTCTTC. This sequence encodes CASSPGTSGGREQFF.

In DNA, the CDR3 is TGTGCCTGGGCAGGGGGGAGCGAGACCCAGTACTTC. This translates into CAWAGGSETQYF. The genes are TRBV30 and TRBJ2-5; D is perhaps TRBD1 (7 bases). This CDR3 has 12 amino acids. With 5 bases removed from V and 5 bases from J, the gap between germline ends came to 12 bases. CDR1 GTSNPN and CDR2 SVGIG come from the germline V gene (reference sequence).

This clone is a singleton in its sample. This chain connects TRBV7-2 to TRBJ2-5, with D tentatively TRBD1 (6 bases). Trimming pared 4 bases from V and 2 bases from J, leaving 14 bases between. The CDR3 spans 15 residues. The germline V gene has CDR1 SGHTA and CDR2 FQGNSA. The DNA for the CDR3 is TGTGCCAGCAGCTCCCAGGGGATGAAGCAAGAGACCCAGTACTTC. This translates into CASSSQGMKQETQYF.